The 5 T cell receptor beta chains in this list originate from one sample, sequenced in a study of OX40 agonist ivuxolimab in advanced cancers. Library construction relied on the immunoSEQ multiplex PCR assay. TCRdb mirrors the immuneACCESS table, restricted to in-frame sequences. Some clones are absent from its copies; in checked studies, under half trace to an unresolved V gene, and the reason for the others is unknown. In all, the sample holds tens of thousands of clones, and about 88% of those were seen once. Of the sample, 0.19% falls within the top ten clones. The sample was CD4+ or CD8+ T cells sorted from blood, taken in a trial of the OX40 agonist ivuxolimab. The receptors shown here come from an adult with an advanced solid tumor such as melanoma, head and neck, liver or kidney cancer.

The J gene is TRBJ2-3, the V gene TRBV6-1; D is possibly TRBD2 (6 bases). Germline CDR1 MNHNS, CDR2 SASEGT. Trimming took 4 bases from V and 2 from J, leaving 13 bases between them. The CDR3 totals 15 residues. The CDR3 region is CASSVRRGTTDTQYF. The DNA of the CDR3 is TGTGCCAGCAGTGTACGTCGGGGGACCACAGATACGCAGTATTTT.

This sequence joins TRBV10-2 and TRBJ1-3; D ambiguous. The CDR3 is 12 amino acids. Trimming removed 10 bases from V and 1 base from J, with 8 bases in between. CDR1 is WSHSY, CDR2 SAAADI, per germline. The CDR3 DNA reads TGCGCCACCTCGGAGTCTGGAAACACCATATATTTT. Its translation: CATSESGNTIYF.

This clone has just a few counts. V and J are TRBV20-1 and TRBJ1-1, with D hard to call. The ends were cut back, 4 bases at V and 5 bases at J, with 5 bases in the middle. The V gene's germline CDR1 is DFQATT and CDR2 SNEGSKA (reference sequence). The CDR3 is 10 residues long. This CDR3 reads CSATRTEAFF. The CDR3 DNA reads TGCAGTGCTACACGGACTGAAGCTTTCTTT.

This chain uses TRBV28 with TRBJ2-4; D may be TRBD1 (5 bases). The germline V gene encodes CDR1 MDHEN and CDR2 SYDVKM. The CDR3 has 15 residues. V lost 3 bases and J lost 0, with 9 bases in between. The DNA of the CDR3 is TGTGCCAGCAGTTTCGGACAATTAGCCAAAAACATTCAGTACTTC. Translated: CASSFGQLAKNIQYF. The whole variable domain, remainder taken from reference TRBV28 and TRBJ2-4, is DVKVTQSSRYLVKRTGEKVFLECVQDMDHENMFWYRQDPGLGLRLIYFSYDVKMKEKGDIPEGYSVSREKKERFSLILESASTNQTSMYLCASSFGQLAKNIQYFGAGTRLSVL.

The gene calls are TRBV11-2 and TRBJ2-5, with D unresolved. Germline loops: CDR1 SGHAT, CDR2 FQNNGV. Trimming left V 4 bases short and J 9 bases short, with 9 bases between. The CDR3 consists of 11 residues. The CDR3 nucleotides are TGTGCCAGCAGCTCACAGATCTCCCAGTACTTC. Its translation is CASSSQISQYF. The full variable domain, in which reference TRBV11-2 and TRBJ2-5 provide the parts outside the CDR3, is EAGVAQSPRYKIIEKRQSVAFWCNPISGHATLYWYQQILGQGPKLLIQFQNNGVVDDSQLPKDRFSAERLKGVDSTLKIQPAKLEDSAVYLCASSSQISQYFGPGTRLLVL.